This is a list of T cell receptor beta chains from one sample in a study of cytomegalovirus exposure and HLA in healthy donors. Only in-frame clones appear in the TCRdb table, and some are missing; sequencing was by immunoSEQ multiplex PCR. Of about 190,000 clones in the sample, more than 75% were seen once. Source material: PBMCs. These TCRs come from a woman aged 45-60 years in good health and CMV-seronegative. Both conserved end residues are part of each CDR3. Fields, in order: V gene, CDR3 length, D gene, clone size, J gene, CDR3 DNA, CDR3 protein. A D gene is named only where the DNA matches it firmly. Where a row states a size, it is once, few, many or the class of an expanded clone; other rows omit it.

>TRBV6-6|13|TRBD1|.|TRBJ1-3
TGTGCCAGCAGACCGGGACAGGGGAACACCATATATTTT
CASRPGQGNTIYF
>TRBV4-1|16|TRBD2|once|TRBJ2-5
TGCGCCAGCAGCCACCCTAGCGGGAAGGGCCCAAGGACCCAGTACTTC
CASSHPSGKGPRTQYF
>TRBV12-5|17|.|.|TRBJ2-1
TGTGCTAGTGGTTTGAGGGTAGGGGCTAGCTCCTACAATGAGCAGTTCTTC
CASGLRVGASSYNEQFF
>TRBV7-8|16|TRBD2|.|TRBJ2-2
TGTGCCAGCAGCATCGGACTAGCGGAGGTAGTAGGGGAGCTGTTTTTT
CASSIGLAEVVGELFF
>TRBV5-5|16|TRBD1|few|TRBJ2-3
TGTGCCAGCAGCTCCGGACAGGTTTCCCCGAAGGATACGCAGTATTTT
CASSSGQVSPKDTQYF
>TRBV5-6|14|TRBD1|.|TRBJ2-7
TGTGCCAGCAGCTTTGGAACAGGGGGATACGAGCAGTACTTC
CASSFGTGGYEQYF
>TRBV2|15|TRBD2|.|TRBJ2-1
TGTGCCAGCAGGGGTAGCGGGAGATCCCACAATGAGCAGTTCTTC
CASRGSGRSHNEQFF
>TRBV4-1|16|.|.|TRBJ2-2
TGCGCCAGCAGCCAAGAAAAGCGGACGAACACCGGGGAGCTGTTTTTT
CASSQEKRTNTGELFF
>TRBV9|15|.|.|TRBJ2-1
TGTGCCAGCACTCCCGGGCTAGCGATATACAATGAGCAGTTCTTC
CASTPGLAIYNEQFF
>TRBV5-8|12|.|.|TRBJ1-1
TGTGCCAGCAGCTTTCGGGGTCGTGGGGCTTTCTTT
CASSFRGRGAFF
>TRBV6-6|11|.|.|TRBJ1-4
TGTGCCAGGCGCGGGGGTGAAAAACTGTTTTTT
CARRGGEKLFF
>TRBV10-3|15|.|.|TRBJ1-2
TGTGCCGTCCGAGATGATCTGTTAGCCCCTAGGGGCTACACCTTC
CAVRDDLLAPRGYTF
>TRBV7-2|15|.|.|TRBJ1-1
TGTGCCAGCAGCTTAGAAGGGGCATCGAACACTGAAGCTTTCTTT
CASSLEGASNTEAFF
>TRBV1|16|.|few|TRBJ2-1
TGCACCAGCAGCCTAAAGGGGGGGGGCTCCTACAATGAGCAGTTCTTC
CTSSLKGGGSYNEQFF
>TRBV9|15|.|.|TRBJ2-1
TGTGCCAGCAGCCTTCAGGGAGGAGGCTACAATGAGCAGTTCTTC
CASSLQGGGYNEQFF
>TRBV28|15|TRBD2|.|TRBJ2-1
TGTGCCAGCCCACGTCAGGGCGGGAGGTGGAATGAGCAGTTCTTC
CASPRQGGRWNEQFF
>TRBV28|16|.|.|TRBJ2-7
TGTGCCAGCAGTAACACCCGGCAGGAGGTCCCCTACGAGCAGTACTTC
CASSNTRQEVPYEQYF
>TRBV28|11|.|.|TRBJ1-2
TGTGCCAGCAGTTTTAGGGGTGGCTACACCTTC
CASSFRGGYTF
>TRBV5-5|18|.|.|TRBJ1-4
TGTGCCAGCAGCCCTCGTCAGGGTCTGTCTGCAACTAATGAAAAACTGTTTTTT
CASSPRQGLSATNEKLFF